One sample yielded the 19 T cell receptor beta chains listed below, sequenced in a study of T cell repertoires and Cas9 in healthy adults. Clones were read by immunoSEQ multiplex PCR, and TCRdb kept only the in-frame ones, dropping some. Of 20,000 to 25,000 clones listed, roughly 90% are singletons. Sequencing was carried out using CD4+ effector T cells (CD127+, CD25-, CD137-, CD154-) from PBMCs; culture status not recorded. These receptor sequences come from a human donor in good health.

The V gene is TRBV2, the J gene TRBJ1-1, with 7 bases fitting TRBD1. V lost 7 bases, J lost 4 bases, and 3 bases stayed unmatched. CDR3 length equals 12 residues. CDR1 SNHLY and CDR2 FYNNEI come from the germline V gene. As DNA, the CDR3 is TGTGCCAGCAAGCCAGGGGGCACTGAAGCTTTCTTT. Translating it yields CASKPGGTEAFF.

The chain uses TRBV6-6 and TRBJ2-5, with a possible D match to TRBD1 (6 bases). V was trimmed by 6 bases and J by 11 bases, leaving 19 bases between them. The CDR3 totals 13 residues. Germline V gene sequence: CDR1 MNHNY, CDR2 SVGAGI (reference sequence). The CDR3 DNA sequence: TGTGCCAGCAGACCCGGGACAATGTATAAGCAGTACTTC. Its protein is CASRPGTMYKQYF.

This chain uses TRBV7-7 with TRBJ2-2, with D perhaps given as TRBD1 or TRBD2 (5 bases each). Deletions cut 6 bases from V and 6 bases from J, with 14 bases between. Germline CDR1 SSHAT, CDR2 FNYEAQ (reference sequence). The CDR3 is 14 residues long. CDR3 sequence: CASSSNVGAGELFF. The CDR3 DNA reads as TGTGCCAGCAGTTCTAACGTGGGGGCCGGGGAGCTGTTTTTT.

J is TRBJ1-1 and V is TRBV6-5; unclear D gene. Germline CDR1 reads MNHEY; CDR2 reads SVGAGI. CDR3 size: 15 residues. Trimming pared 2 bases from V and 0 bases from J, leaving 10 bases between. The CDR3 DNA sequence: TGTGCCAGCAGTTACCAGCACACTTTGAACACTGAAGCTTTCTTT. Its protein product is CASSYQHTLNTEAFF.

The V gene is TRBV4-1, the J gene TRBJ1-1; tentatively, D is TRBD1 (5 bases). The CDR3 is 20 amino acids. V lost 0 bases, J lost 4 bases, and 27 bases lay in between. Per the germline V gene, CDR1 is MGHRA and CDR2 is YSYEKL. CDR3 in DNA: TGCGCCAGCAGCCAAGATGCCCGTTCCGGGACGGGGAGGAGGTCCACTGAAGCTTTCTTT. It is translated as CASSQDARSGTGRRSTEAFF.

The J gene is TRBJ1-6, the V gene TRBV4-2; 7 bases align to TRBD1. The ends lost 1 base at V and 7 bases at J; junction bases unmatched: 1. Germline V CDR1 and CDR2: LGHNA, YNFKEQ. The CDR3 loop spans 14 amino acids. CDR3 amino acids: CASSQVRGNSPLHF. CDR3 DNA: TGTGCCAGCAGCCAAGTCAGGGGGAATTCACCCCTCCACTTT.

The chain combines TRBV19 with TRBJ2-3; 8 positions match TRBD2. The CDR3 has 15 residues. The germline V gene has CDR1 LNHDA and CDR2 SQIVND (reference sequence). Trimming cost V 4 bases and J 3 bases; bases outside gene matches: 6. The CDR3 DNA sequence: TGTGCCAGTAGTAACTCGGGGGGGCTTACAGATACGCAGTATTTT. Protein product: CASSNSGGLTDTQYF.

This chain uses TRBV12-5 with TRBJ1-3; D might be TRBD1 (5 bases). The germline gives CDR1 LGHNT, CDR2 FRNRAP. The CDR3 has 14 amino acids. The ends were cut back, 0 bases at V and 8 bases at J, with 11 bases in the middle. This chain's CDR3 is CASGLVQVGYTIYF. CDR3 nucleotides: TGTGCTAGTGGTTTGGTACAGGTGGGGTACACCATATATTTT.

The chain couples TRBV21-1 to TRBJ1-2. TRBV21-1 is termed a pseudogene. CDR3 length equals 16 residues. The CDR3 sequence: CASKPGTQPSNYGYTF. The CDR3 DNA is TGTGCCAGCAAACCCGGGACTCAGCCCTCTAACTATGGCTACACCTTC.

V gene TRBV2 combines with J gene TRBJ2-3; D gene uncertain. This CDR3 contains 13 residues. Germline-derived CDR1 and CDR2 are SNHLY and FYNNEI. V lost 8 bases and J lost 2, with 11 bases in between. CDR3: CASGKDFTDTQYF. The CDR3 DNA reads as TGTGCCAGCGGTAAGGATTTCACAGATACGCAGTATTTT.

The chain has TRBV28 and TRBJ1-4; tentative D call: TRBD1 (5 bases). CDR1 is MDHEN, CDR2 SYDVKM, per germline. The CDR3 runs 15 residues. V shed 4 bases and J shed 10 bases, with 19 bases lying between them. In DNA, the CDR3 is TGTGCCAGCAGTTCACACGGGACTCAGGGAGGAAAACTGTTTTTT. It encodes CASSSHGTQGGKLFF.

The gene calls are TRBV6-4 and TRBJ2-1; no definite D call. CDR3 length: 13 residues. V was cut by 5 bases and J by 4 bases, with 9 bases left in between. CDR1 and CDR2 from the germline V gene are MRHNA and SNTAGT. CDR3 nucleotides: TGTGCCAGCAGTTCCAAGAGTTACAATGAGCAGTTCTTC. It specifies CASSSKSYNEQFF.

In the case of this clone: The same CDR3 also results from other DNA sequences found in this sample. This rearrangement joins TRBV7-9 to TRBJ2-5, with D perhaps matching TRBD1 or TRBD2 (6 bases each). V gave up 6 bases and J gave up 5 bases, with 19 bases separating them. This CDR3 contains 15 residues. In germline, CDR1 is SEHNR, CDR2 FQNEAQ (reference sequence). The CDR3, as DNA: TGTGCCAGCAGTACGGCGTGGGGGGCTGGGGAGACCCAGTACTTC. Its translation is CASSTAWGAGETQYF.

The chain has TRBV6-5 and TRBJ1-6; 7 positions match TRBD1. The CDR3 contains 13 residues. V shed 2 bases and J 10 bases; nucleotides not matched to a gene: 2. Germline V gene data show CDR1 as MNHEY and CDR2 as SVGAGI. CDR3 protein: CASSYDRESPLHF. As DNA, the CDR3 is TGTGCCAGCAGTTACGACAGGGAATCACCCCTCCACTTT.

The CDR3 DNA reads as TGTGCCAGCAGCTTGATAGAGGGTGAGACCCAGTACTTC. Translating gives CASSLIEGETQYF. The rearrangement joins TRBV5-6 to TRBJ2-5; the D gene is possibly TRBD2 (5 bases). The CDR3 length is 13 residues. Germline CDR1 SGHDT, CDR2 YYEEEE. V lost 1 base and J 5 bases, leaving 9 bases between the germline ends.

This sequence joins TRBV18 and TRBJ2-6; TRBD1 matches 10 bases. The germline V gene has CDR1 KGHSH and CDR2 LQKENI. The CDR3 has 17 residues. V shed 1 base and J 2 bases; nucleotides not matched to a gene: 2. The CDR3 sequence is CASSPLGQGTGANVLTF. In DNA, the CDR3 is TGTGCCAGCTCACCACTGGGACAGGGGACTGGGGCCAACGTCCTGACTTTC.

J is TRBJ2-5 and V is TRBV14; a weak D match, TRBD1 (5 bases). With 4 bases removed from V and 4 bases from J, the gap between germline ends came to 10 bases. The CDR3 runs 13 residues. Germline CDR1 is SGHDN and CDR2 is FVKESK. The CDR3 loop is CASSPIRGETQYF. Written as DNA, the CDR3 is TGTGCCAGCAGCCCCATAAGGGGAGAGACCCAGTACTTC.

The V and J genes are TRBV4-1 and TRBJ1-3; a possible D gene is TRBD1 (5 bases). The CDR3 loop spans 17 amino acids. V lost 2 bases and J 0 bases, leaving 14 bases between the germline ends. Looked up from germline, CDR1 is MGHRA and CDR2 is YSYEKL. CDR3 protein: CASSQSPGRGSGNTIYF. CDR3 nucleotide sequence: TGCGCCAGCAGCCAATCCCCGGGACGGGGCTCTGGAAACACCATATATTTT.

V gene TRBV4-1 combines with J gene TRBJ2-1; D unclear. Trimming shortened V by 0 bases and J by 2 bases, and 8 bases separated the two germline ends. The CDR3 is 15 amino acids. Germline V lookup: CDR1 MGHRA, CDR2 YSYEKL. The DNA of the CDR3 is TGCGCCAGCAGCCAAGATGGCCAAGCCTACAATGAGCAGTTCTTC. This encodes CASSQDGQAYNEQFF.